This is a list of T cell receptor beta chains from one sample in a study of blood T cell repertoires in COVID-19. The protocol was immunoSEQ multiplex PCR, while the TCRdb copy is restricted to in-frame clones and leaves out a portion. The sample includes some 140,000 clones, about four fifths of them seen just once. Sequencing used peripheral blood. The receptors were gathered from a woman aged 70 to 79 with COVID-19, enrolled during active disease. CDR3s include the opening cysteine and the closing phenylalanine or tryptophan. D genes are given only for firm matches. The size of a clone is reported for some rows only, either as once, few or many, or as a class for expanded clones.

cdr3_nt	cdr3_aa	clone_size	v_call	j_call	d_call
TGCGCCAGCAGCCGTTTGAGCACAGATACGCAGTATTTT	CASSRLSTDTQYF	NA	TRBV5-1	TRBJ2-3	NA
TGTGCCAGCACCCCGGCTCCGGGGGATTCGTATGGCTACACCTTC	CASTPAPGDSYGYTF	NA	TRBV6-4	TRBJ1-2	NA
TGTGCCAGCAGCGTAGCAGCGGGGCTTGGGGAGACCCAGTACTTC	CASSVAAGLGETQYF	NA	TRBV9	TRBJ2-5	TRBD2
TGTGCCAGCAGCTCCCGAGAGTATGAAAAACTGTTTTTT	CASSSREYEKLFF	NA	TRBV7-9	TRBJ1-4	NA
TGCGCCAGCAGCCAAGTTGGGACTAGCGGGGAGACCCAGTACTTC	CASSQVGTSGETQYF	NA	TRBV4-1	TRBJ2-5	TRBD2
TGCGCCAGCAGGTCATTACCGGGACAGGGGTCCCTCGGTAATGAGCAGTTCTTC	CASRSLPGQGSLGNEQFF	once	TRBV5-1	TRBJ2-1	TRBD1
TGTGCCTGGTCCTTAAAGCGGGGGGCTATCACAGATACGCAGTATTTT	CAWSLKRGAITDTQYF	once	TRBV30	TRBJ2-3	TRBD2
TGTGCCAGCAGTCCTCTCGGCGGGCAATATTCTCCTCTACCCTATGGCTACACCTTC	CASSPLGGQYSPLPYGYTF	NA	TRBV27	TRBJ1-2	NA
TGTGCCAGCAGCCCCAGGCTAGCGGGGGAGGATGAGCAGTTCTTC	CASSPRLAGEDEQFF	NA	TRBV5-5	TRBJ2-1	TRBD2
TGTGCCAGCCGGTTCGGTCAGGGCACCGGGGAGCTGTTTTTT	CASRFGQGTGELFF	NA	TRBV9	TRBJ2-2	NA
TGTGCCAGCAGTCCACAGGGTTACGAGCAGTACTTC	CASSPQGYEQYF	once	TRBV27	TRBJ2-7	NA
TGTGCCTGGAGCCGGAGTGATACGCAGTATTTT	CAWSRSDTQYF	NA	TRBV30	TRBJ2-3	NA
TGTGCCAGCAGTTATCAAACAGGAGACCGTTTGAACACTGAAGCTTTCTTT	CASSYQTGDRLNTEAFF	NA	TRBV25-1	TRBJ1-1	NA
TGTGCCAGCAGCGGGATCTCCGGGACAGGAGAGACCCAGTACTTC	CASSGISGTGETQYF	NA	TRBV9	TRBJ2-5	TRBD1
TGTGCCTGGAGTCCTCGACAGGGAGGAGGCTACACCTTC	CAWSPRQGGGYTF	NA	TRBV30	TRBJ1-2	TRBD1
TGTGCCAGCAGTTACGGTCGCGGAGGGTTGGGGGAGCAGTACTTC	CASSYGRGGLGEQYF	once	TRBV6-2/TRBV6-3	TRBJ2-7	NA
TGTGCCAGCACCCCAGGGACATCTGGAAACACCATATATTTT	CASTPGTSGNTIYF	NA	TRBV3-1/TRBV3-2	TRBJ1-3	NA
TGTGCCAGCAGTCGACAGGGCCGAGATACGCAGTATTTT	CASSRQGRDTQYF	NA	TRBV5-4	TRBJ2-3	TRBD1
TGTGCCAGCTCGTCGCGGACAGGGATCGGTGAGCAGTTCTTC	CASSSRTGIGEQFF	NA	TRBV18	TRBJ2-1	TRBD1
TGCGCCAGCAGCCCCGCGAAACAGGGTAACTATGGCTACACCTTC	CASSPAKQGNYGYTF	NA	TRBV4-3	TRBJ1-2	NA
TGTGCCAGCAGTCCCCCGGGACAGGAAAACACTGAAGCTTTCTTT	CASSPPGQENTEAFF	once	TRBV27	TRBJ1-1	TRBD1
TGTGCCAGCAGTAGGGAGGAAGGCTATGGCTACACCTTC	CASSREEGYGYTF	once	TRBV2	TRBJ1-2	NA
TGTGCCAGCAGTTATTTGGGGGCAAACACTGAAGCTTTCTTT	CASSYLGANTEAFF	once	TRBV6-2/TRBV6-3	TRBJ1-1	NA
TGTGCCAGCAGGAGGGGACAGGGGGATGGCAATCAGCCCCAGCATTTT	CASRRGQGDGNQPQHF	once	TRBV5-8	TRBJ1-5	TRBD1
TGTGCCAGCAGTCTCCTAGGCACTGAAGCTTTCTTT	CASSLLGTEAFF	NA	TRBV7-9	TRBJ1-1	NA
TGTGCCAGCAGTGAAGCACTGGGGGGGGCAGGCTACGAGCAGTACTTC	CASSEALGGAGYEQYF	NA	TRBV6-1	TRBJ2-7	NA
TGTGCCAGCAGTCGCCCCCCCGCGGTGAACACCGGGGAGCTGTTTTTT	CASSRPPAVNTGELFF	NA	TRBV27	TRBJ2-2	NA
TGTGCCAGCAGTTTAAGTAGCAGGGCTCAGCCCCAGCATTTT	CASSLSSRAQPQHF	NA	TRBV28	TRBJ1-5	NA
TGTGCCATGACAGGTTCCCGGGATCAGCCCCAGCATTTT	CAMTGSRDQPQHF	few	TRBV10-3	TRBJ1-5	NA
TGCGCCAGCAGCGCCAAGATCGGGGGTGCAACTAATGAAAAACTGTTTTTT	CASSAKIGGATNEKLFF	NA	TRBV5-1	TRBJ1-4	NA
TGTGCCAGCAGATCAGGGGTCCACGAGCAGTACTTC	CASRSGVHEQYF	NA	TRBV6-5	TRBJ2-7	NA
TGCGCCAGCAGCCAAGACCCCCTACGGGGGTACAATGAGCAGTTCTTC	CASSQDPLRGYNEQFF	NA	TRBV4-3	TRBJ2-1	NA
TGTGCCTGGACCAGACAGGGACGACGGGGGGAGCTGTTTTTT	CAWTRQGRRGELFF	NA	TRBV30	TRBJ2-2	TRBD1
TGTGCCACCAGCAGGGGCCAAGGGACAGGGGGCCCCTCGTATGGCTACACCTTC	CATSRGQGTGGPSYGYTF	NA	TRBV15	TRBJ1-2	TRBD1
TGTGCCAGCTCAAGAGGGACAGAGCATAGCAATCAGCCCCAGCATTTT	CASSRGTEHSNQPQHF	NA	TRBV18	TRBJ1-5	TRBD1
TGTGCCTTAGCCGGGACTAGGGGGAGCTCCTACGAGCAGTACTTC	CALAGTRGSSYEQYF	NA	TRBV30	TRBJ2-7	TRBD2
TGTGCCAGCACTCTAGCGGGGGGGCCGGTCGGGGAGCTGTTTTTT	CASTLAGGPVGELFF	NA	TRBV27	TRBJ2-2	TRBD2
TGTGCCAGCAGTTCGATCAGGGAATCATCCTCACCCCTCCACTTT	CASSSIRESSSPLHF	NA	TRBV28	TRBJ1-6	NA
TGTGCCAGCAGCCCCCTCCCCGGGCGGGAATTTACCGGGGAGCTGTTTTTT	CASSPLPGREFTGELFF	few	TRBV14	TRBJ2-2	NA
TGTGCCAGCAGTAAGGAGGGGCAGTTAAATTCACCCCTCCACTTT	CASSKEGQLNSPLHF	NA	TRBV7-9	TRBJ1-6	NA
TGTGCCAGCAGTTACGTTTTAAATTCACCCCTCCACTTT	CASSYVLNSPLHF	few	TRBV6-2/TRBV6-3	TRBJ1-6	NA
TGTGCCAGCAAGCGGAGCAATCAGCCCCAGCATTTT	CASKRSNQPQHF	NA	TRBV28	TRBJ1-5	NA
TGTGCCAGCAGCTTGGGCGGGAGCACTGAAGCTTTCTTT	CASSLGGSTEAFF	NA	TRBV7-8	TRBJ1-1	NA
TGTGCCAGCAGTCCCCTAGTTTACAATGAGCAGTTCTTC	CASSPLVYNEQFF	NA	TRBV12-3/TRBV12-4	TRBJ2-1	NA
TGTGCCTGGCAGAGAGGACAGGATCTAAACATTCAGTACTTC	CAWQRGQDLNIQYF	NA	TRBV30	TRBJ2-4	TRBD1
TGTGCCAGCAGTTACGGACACACGAACACTGAAGCTTTCTTT	CASSYGHTNTEAFF	NA	TRBV6-5	TRBJ1-1	NA